The 10 T cell receptor beta chains presented below share a single source sample, sequenced in a study of blood T cell repertoires in COVID-19 (dated by TCRdb to 2019 to 2021). The library came from the immunoSEQ multiplex PCR assay. TCRdb limited this immuneACCESS table to in-frame rearrangements with V and J called. A share of clones is missing; checked studies link under half to unresolved V genes, and the rest is unexplained. The sample yields about 52,000 clones; about 90% were counted once. More than 15% of the sample is in the top ten clones. Input material: peripheral blood. The receptor set was obtained from a human donor with active COVID-19. The donor label of this sample is uncertain.

The V and J genes are TRBV2 and TRBJ2-5, with a tentative D call TRBD2 (6 bases). Trimming removed 11 bases from V and 4 bases from J, with 14 bases in between. Germline V lookup: CDR1 SNHLY, CDR2 FYNNEI. This CDR3 has 12 residues. The CDR3 DNA is TGTGCCGGGGGACTTCTGCCAGAGACCCAGTACTTC. Amino acids: CAGGLLPETQYF.

The chain's CDR3 is CASSIAQGAKNIQYF. CDR3 nucleotide sequence: TGTGCCAGTAGTATAGCGCAGGGGGCCAAAAACATTCAGTACTTC. The chain recombines TRBV19 with TRBJ2-4; TRBD1 might be the D (6 bases). CDR1 and CDR2 from the germline V gene are LNHDA and SQIVND (reference sequence). V shed 1 base and J shed 1 base, with 8 bases lying between them. There are 15 residues in the CDR3.

This clone was counted only a few times. The chain combines TRBV11-2 with TRBJ2-3; 10 bases fit TRBD2. Per germline, CDR1 SGHAT and CDR2 FQNNGV. Unmatched junction bases numbered 5, after V lost 1 base and J lost 1 base. The CDR3 is made up of 17 amino acids. CDR3 protein: CASSLVLGLAGTDTQYF. The CDR3 nucleotides read TGTGCCAGCAGCTTAGTCCTAGGACTAGCGGGCACAGATACGCAGTATTTT.

The chain carries TRBV6-5 and TRBJ2-7; D unclear. The V end lost 6 bases, the J end lost 2 bases, and 14 bases lay between the germline ends. Looked up from germline, CDR1 is MNHEY and CDR2 is SVGAGI. The CDR3 is made up of 14 amino acids. CDR3 protein: CASRATQIPYEQYF. CDR3 nucleotide sequence: TGTGCCAGCAGGGCGACACAGATACCCTACGAGCAGTACTTC.

This clone was seen more than once but under ten times. This sequence joins TRBV11-2 and TRBJ1-2; D call uncertain. This CDR3 has 14 residues. With 5 bases removed from V and 0 bases from J, the gap between germline ends came to 10 bases. From germline, CDR1 is SGHAT and CDR2 FQNNGV. The CDR3 DNA sequence: TGTGCCAGCAGCCTCATGACAACTAACTATGGCTACACCTTC. This codes for CASSLMTTNYGYTF.

The chain joins TRBV3-1 (or the pseudogene TRBV3-2) to TRBJ2-3; no reliable D call. The V gene lost 1 base and the J gene lost 6 bases, with 14 bases spanning the gap. The CDR3 is 15 residues long. Germline CDR1 reads LGHDT; CDR2 reads YNNKEL (reference sequence). The CDR3: CASSQGFGGGDTQYF. The DNA of the CDR3 is TGTGCCAGCAGCCAAGGTTTCGGCGGTGGGGATACGCAGTATTTT.

The gene calls are TRBV28 and TRBJ1-5, with TRBD1 matching 10 bases. The CDR3 is made up of 14 amino acids. V trimming: 5 bases; J trimming: 7 bases; junction bases outside the gene matches: 5. The germline gives CDR1 MDHEN, CDR2 SYDVKM. The CDR3 DNA reads as TGTGCCAGCAGTCCGACAGGGGGCCACCAGCCCCAGCATTTT. Its protein is CASSPTGGHQPQHF.

The rearrangement joins TRBV6-5 to TRBJ1-5; D not resolved. V lost 0 bases and J lost 4, with 10 bases in between. Germline V CDR1 and CDR2: MNHEY, SVGAGI. The CDR3 loop spans 15 amino acids. The DNA of the CDR3 is TGTGCCAGCAGTTACTCGTACACGGGAAATCAGCCCCAGCATTTT. Its translation is CASSYSYTGNQPQHF.

This clone was detected only once. V usage is TRBV6-1 and J usage is TRBJ1-5; D is perhaps TRBD1 (5 bases). The CDR3 contains 15 residues. Germline lookup yields CDR1 MNHNS and CDR2 SASEGT. Trimming pared 2 bases from V and 4 bases from J, leaving 12 bases between. The CDR3 is CASSENLGRNQPQHF. The CDR3 bases are TGTGCCAGCAGTGAAAATCTGGGGCGAAATCAGCCCCAGCATTTT.

The rearrangement uses TRBV21-1 and TRBJ1-2; the DNA was not used to check the table's D call, TRBD1. TRBV21-1 is listed as a pseudogene. The CDR3 spans 18 residues. This CDR3 is CASSNPLIGFQVSYGYTF. The DNA of the CDR3 is TGTGCCAGCAGCAACCCCCTGATAGGCTTCCAGGTTTCCTATGGCTACACCTTC.